Following are 11 T cell receptor beta chains from one sample sequenced in a study of T cells in Graves' hyperthyroidism and ophthalmopathy. It was RNA transcripts that yielded the amplified TCR beta CDR3 regions. Carried out on the TCR CDR3, a first-round RT-PCR used the HTBI primer set. Each CDR3 protein gets one entry after TCRdb re-called the multiplex PCR reads with MiXCR. This table has about 640,000 distinct CDR3 sequences, around 21% appearing once. The sequencing sample was made of blood. These receptors were taken from a man aged 25-45 years with Graves' ophthalmopathy.

This chain uses TRBV18 with TRBJ2-1; possible D gene TRBD2, 6 bases. The CDR3 totals 17 residues. The V end was cut by 2 bases, the J end by 8 bases, with 22 bases between. Germline V lookup: CDR1 KGHSH, CDR2 LQKENI. Written as DNA, the CDR3 is TGTGCCAGCTCACCATCCTTTTGGGGAGGTGGGGAGGATGAGCAGTTCTTC. Protein: CASSPSFWGGGEDEQFF.

This clonotype was seen repeatedly, ten times or more. The chain is built from TRBV28 and TRBJ1-5; the match to TRBD1 covers 7 bases. This CDR3 has 15 residues. V shed 5 bases, J shed 4 bases, and the junction held 8 bases outside the gene matches. Looked up from germline, CDR1 is MDHEN and CDR2 is SYDVKM. CDR3 residues: CASSPETGWNQPQHF. Here the CDR3 DNA reads TGTGCCAGCAGTCCAGAGACAGGGTGGAATCAGCCCCAGCATTTT. Combining the CDR3 with reference TRBV28 and TRBJ1-5 gives the whole variable domain DVKVTQSSRYLVKRTGEKVFLECVQDMDHENMFWYRQDPGLGLRLIYFSYDVKMKEKGDIPEGYSVSREKKERFSLILESASTNQTSMYLCASSPETGWNQPQHFGDGTRLSIL.

This clonotype has more than one count but fewer than ten. V is TRBV11-2 and J is TRBJ1-3; D gene uncertain. Germline V lookup: CDR1 SGHAT, CDR2 FQNNGV. The length of the CDR3 is 15 residues. V was pared by 3 bases and J by 2 bases, with 11 bases between. CDR3 loop: CASSFGPSTGNTIYF. In DNA, the CDR3 is TGTGCCAGCAGCTTTGGACCATCTACTGGAAACACCATATATTTT.

V usage is TRBV20-1 and J usage is TRBJ2-3, with 8 bases aligning to TRBD1. Germline lookup yields CDR1 DFQATT and CDR2 SNEGSKA (reference sequence). CDR3 length equals 18 residues. Germline trimming cut 0 bases from V and 0 bases from J; bases unmatched to any gene: 11. The CDR3 is CSARDKDVRQGSTDTQYF. In DNA, the CDR3 is TGCAGTGCTAGAGATAAGGACGTCCGACAGGGGAGCACAGATACGCAGTATTTT.

In DNA form, the CDR3 reads TGTGCCAGCAGCTTATGGGCCGGGAAGGGCAATCAGCCCCAGCATTTT. Translated: CASSLWAGKGNQPQHF. This rearrangement joins TRBV7-2 to TRBJ1-5; D remains ambiguous. The germline gives CDR1 SGHTA, CDR2 FQGNSA. Between the trimmed V and J ends, which lost 2 bases and 2 bases, there was a span of 13 bases. The length of the CDR3 is 16 residues.

The chain has TRBV19 and TRBJ2-3, with D tentatively TRBD1 (6 bases). The V and J ends lost 10 bases and 2 bases respectively, with 16 bases between them. This CDR3 contains 14 residues. Per germline, CDR1 LNHDA and CDR2 SQIVND (reference sequence). As DNA, the CDR3 is TGTGCCACCCACCCAAGGGGGAACACAGATACGCAGTATTTT. Amino acid sequence: CATHPRGNTDTQYF. The full variable domain, with the rest looked up from reference TRBV19 and TRBJ2-3, is DGGITQSPKYLFRKEGQNVTLSCEQNLNHDAMYWYRQDPGQGLRLIYYSQIVNDFQKGDIAEGYSVSREKKESFPLTVTSAQKNPTAFYLCATHPRGNTDTQYFGPGTRLTVL.

This clonotype has ten or more counts. J is TRBJ1-4 and V is TRBV2, with D maybe TRBD1 (6 bases). The ends were cut back, 6 bases at V and 4 bases at J, with 12 bases in the middle. From germline, CDR1 is SNHLY and CDR2 FYNNEI. The CDR3 sequence is 14 residues long. CDR3 DNA sequence: TGTGCCAGCAGGAAACAGGGTCATAATGAAAAACTGTTTTTT. This codes for CASRKQGHNEKLFF.

The chain links TRBV6-2 or TRBV6-3 to TRBJ1-6, with 9 bases fitting TRBD1. There are 14 residues in the CDR3. Germline V gene lookup returns CDR1 MNHEY and CDR2 SVGEGT. With 7 bases clipped from V and 10 bases from J, the junction kept 8 bases outside the gene matches. CDR3 amino acids: CASTPDRGESPLHF. Written as DNA, the CDR3 is TGTGCCAGCACTCCGGACAGGGGAGAGTCACCCCTCCACTTT.

The rearrangement links TRBV6-5 to TRBJ1-1; weak D call: TRBD1 (5 bases). Trimming cost V 2 bases and J 6 bases, with 7 bases left between them. Germline loops: CDR1 MNHEY, CDR2 SVGAGI. This CDR3 has 12 residues. CDR3: CASSYGGAEAFF. Written as DNA, the CDR3 is TGTGCCAGCAGTTACGGGGGAGCTGAAGCTTTCTTT.

This clonotype was observed at least ten times. This chain joins TRBV7-2 and TRBJ2-7; D unclear. The CDR3 has 14 amino acids. V was pared by 0 bases and J by 0 bases, with 6 bases between. Germline-derived CDR1 and CDR2 are SGHTA and FQGNSA. The CDR3 loop reads CASSLASNSYEQYF. CDR3 DNA: TGTGCCAGCAGCTTAGCCTCAAACTCCTACGAGCAGTACTTC. The full variable domain, completed using reference TRBV7-2 and TRBJ2-7, is GAGVSQSPSNKVTEKGKDVELRCDPISGHTALYWYRQSLGQGLEFLIYFQGNSAPDKSGLPSDRFSAERTGGSVSTLTIQRTQQEDSAVYLCASSLASNSYEQYFGPGTRLTVT.

This clonotype was seen more than once but under ten times. V usage is TRBV18 and J usage is TRBJ2-7; 10 bases match TRBD1. Germline-derived CDR1 and CDR2 are KGHSH and LQKENI. Trimming at V came to 3 bases and at J to 3 bases, leaving 8 bases not matched to a gene. The CDR3 has 16 amino acids. The CDR3 is CASSPRRTGGSYEQYF. The CDR3 DNA is TGTGCCAGCTCACCGCGTCGGACAGGGGGAAGCTACGAGCAGTACTTC.